Presented here are 16 T cell receptor beta chains from one specimen sequenced in a study of T cell responses to AZD1222 COVID-19 vaccine. Produced via immunoSEQ multiplex PCR; TCRdb's table is partial and in-frame only. The repertoire holds about 180,000 clones, almost 90% seen once, with approximately 7.7% in the top ten. The starting material was peripheral blood, obtained on day 0 of AZD1222 vaccination. The receptors were sampled from an adult in good health.

The rearrangement uses TRBV10-3 and TRBJ2-1; D not resolved. Trimming took 6 bases from V and 0 from J, leaving 15 bases between them. This CDR3 contains 16 residues. Per the germline V gene, CDR1 is ENHRY and CDR2 is SYGVKD. The CDR3 region is CAIRPSGGSSYNEQFF. Written as DNA, the CDR3 is TGTGCCATCAGGCCCTCCGGCGGAAGCTCCTACAATGAGCAGTTCTTC.

V and J are TRBV29-1 and TRBJ2-5; the D call may be TRBD1 or TRBD2 (5 bases each). Germline V gene lookup returns CDR1 SQVTM and CDR2 ANQGSEA. Trimming shortened V by 0 bases and J by 3 bases, and 11 bases separated the two germline ends. The CDR3 is 14 amino acids. The CDR3 coding sequence is TGCAGCGTTGAAGATGGGACCCCCGAAGAGACCCAGTACTTC. Its translation is CSVEDGTPEETQYF.

The chain employs TRBV6-5 and TRBJ2-7; perhaps TRBD2 as D (5 bases). V lost 7 bases, J lost 7 bases, and 17 bases lay in between. CDR3 length: 13 residues. CDR1 and CDR2 (germline): MNHEY, SVGAGI. Written as DNA, the CDR3 is TGTGCCAGCACGGGGAGTTTCGATGGGGAGCAGTACTTC. Its protein is CASTGSFDGEQYF.

This clone was observed once. The chain carries TRBV6-5 and TRBJ1-4, with D possibly TRBD1 on 5 matching bases. The CDR3 length is 16 residues. The germline V gene has CDR1 MNHEY and CDR2 SVGAGI. Trimming stripped 0 bases from V and 4 bases from J, with 12 bases between. The CDR3 region has the DNA TGTGCCAGCAGTTACTCGATTACAGGAGGTAATGAAAAACTGTTTTTT. It specifies CASSYSITGGNEKLFF.

The chain uses TRBV10-3 and TRBJ1-1; D possibly corresponds to TRBD1 (6 bases). CDR3 length equals 13 residues. Germline CDR1 and CDR2: ENHRY and SYGVKD. V was pared by 5 bases and J by 7 bases, with 14 bases between. CDR3 sequence (DNA): TGTGCCATCAGTACAGGGATCGCCTTTGAAGCTTTCTTT. Residues: CAISTGIAFEAFF.

V and J are TRBV27 and TRBJ1-1, with TRBD1 matching 7 bases. J gave up 0 bases and V 5 bases, and 12 bases lay outside the gene matches. Germline V gene lookup returns CDR1 MNHEY and CDR2 SMNVEV (reference sequence). The CDR3 length is 17 residues. The CDR3: CASSGYRQGGVNTEAFF. CDR3 bases: TGTGCCAGCAGTGGATATAGACAGGGAGGGGTGAACACTGAAGCTTTCTTT.

Only one count was recorded for this clone. This sequence joins TRBV2 and TRBJ2-1; TRBD1 matches at 10 bases. This CDR3 comprises 12 residues. Germline V gene sequence: CDR1 SNHLY, CDR2 FYNNEI. Trimming took 6 bases from V and 12 from J; bases not matched to a gene: 5. CDR3 in amino acids: CASSPGTGAQFF. CDR3 nucleotides: TGTGCCAGCAGCCCCGGGACAGGGGCGCAGTTCTTC. Full variable domain (missing parts from reference TRBV2 and TRBJ2-1): EPEVTQTPSHQVTQMGQEVILRCVPISNHLYFYWYRQILGQKVEFLVSFYNNEISEKSEIFDDQFSVERPDGSNFTLKIRSTKLEDSAMYFCASSPGTGAQFFGPGTRLTVL.

The chain joins TRBV29-1 to TRBJ1-1; D is possibly TRBD1 (5 bases). This CDR3 comprises 17 residues. Germline CDR1 and CDR2: SQVTM and ANQGSEA. The germline V and J ends were trimmed by 2 bases and 5 bases, with 24 bases remaining between them. The CDR3 region has the DNA TGCAGCGTTGAAACAGGTGGCAGGGCTAAGGGAAGGACTGAAGCTTTCTTT. Translated: CSVETGGRAKGRTEAFF.

The V gene is TRBV3-1 (or the pseudogene TRBV3-2), the J gene TRBJ1-2; 10 nucleotides align to TRBD1. V was clipped by 1 base and J by 2 bases; unmatched bases: 1. The germline gives CDR1 LGHDT, CDR2 YNNKEL (reference sequence). This CDR3 is 15 amino acids long. CDR3 in amino acids: CASSQATGGNYGYTF. For the CDR3, the DNA is TGTGCCAGCAGCCAAGCGACAGGGGGCAACTATGGCTACACCTTC.

This clone appeared a single time. This rearrangement joins TRBV27 to TRBJ1-2; the match to TRBD1 covers 8 bases. Germline V gives CDR1 MNHEY, CDR2 SMNVEV (reference sequence). Trimming at V came to 0 bases and at J to 0 bases, leaving 9 bases not matched to a gene. The CDR3 totals 18 residues. The CDR3 nucleotides read TGTGCCAGCAGTTTATCCCCGGCAGGGGGCCAAGCTAACTATGGCTACACCTTC. Its translation is CASSLSPAGGQANYGYTF.

J is TRBJ2-1 and V is TRBV12-3 or TRBV12-4; TRBD1 might be the D (5 bases). This CDR3 region has 12 residues. V was trimmed by 3 bases and J by 10 bases, leaving 10 bases between them. The CDR3 region is CASSFIGAEQFF. The CDR3 DNA sequence: TGTGCCAGCAGTTTTATAGGGGCAGAGCAGTTCTTC.

V is TRBV4-3 and J is TRBJ2-1; a possible D gene is TRBD2 (5 bases). The CDR3 loop spans 16 amino acids. V shed 0 bases and J shed 0 bases, with 9 bases lying between them. Germline CDR1 reads LGHNA; CDR2 reads YSLEER. CDR3 coding DNA: TGCGCCAGCAGCCAAGAGGAGCGGAGCTCCTACAATGAGCAGTTCTTC. Its protein product is CASSQEERSSYNEQFF.

This chain connects TRBV7-9 to TRBJ2-3, with 9 nucleotides matching TRBD1. The CDR3 runs to 15 residues. V lost 6 bases to trimming and J lost 4 bases; unmatched junction nucleotides: 8. The germline V gene has CDR1 SEHNR and CDR2 FQNEAQ (reference sequence). The CDR3 region is CASRYRQGGPDTQYF. CDR3 nucleotides: TGTGCCAGCAGATACAGACAGGGGGGTCCAGATACGCAGTATTTT.

The chain is built from TRBV6-5 and TRBJ1-3, with a tentative D call TRBD1 (5 bases). CDR3 length equals 15 residues. Trimming took off 6 bases at V and 4 bases at J, with 16 bases between the two ends. The germline CDR1 and CDR2 sequences are MNHEY and SVGAGI. This CDR3 reads CASSSGLTRGNTIYF. The CDR3 DNA sequence: TGTGCCAGCAGCTCAGGGCTCACAAGAGGAAACACCATATATTTT.

The chain combines TRBV7-3 with TRBJ2-2; D remains ambiguous. Trimming left V 5 bases short and J 0 bases short, with 13 bases between. The V gene's germline CDR1 is SGHTA and CDR2 FQGTGA. CDR3 length: 16 amino acids. The CDR3 sequence: CASSPPDAANTGELFF. DNA of the CDR3: TGTGCCAGCAGCCCCCCGGACGCCGCGAACACCGGGGAGCTGTTTTTT.

The rearrangement links TRBV11-2 to TRBJ2-1; 7 nucleotides align to TRBD2. Germline-derived CDR1 and CDR2 are SGHAT and FQNNGV. Trimming at V came to 0 bases and at J to 10 bases, leaving 12 bases not matched to a gene. The CDR3 consists of 16 residues. As DNA, the CDR3 is TGTGCCAGCAGCTTAGAAGCGGGGCCTACGGTACGGGAGCAGTTCTTC. Its translation is CASSLEAGPTVREQFF.